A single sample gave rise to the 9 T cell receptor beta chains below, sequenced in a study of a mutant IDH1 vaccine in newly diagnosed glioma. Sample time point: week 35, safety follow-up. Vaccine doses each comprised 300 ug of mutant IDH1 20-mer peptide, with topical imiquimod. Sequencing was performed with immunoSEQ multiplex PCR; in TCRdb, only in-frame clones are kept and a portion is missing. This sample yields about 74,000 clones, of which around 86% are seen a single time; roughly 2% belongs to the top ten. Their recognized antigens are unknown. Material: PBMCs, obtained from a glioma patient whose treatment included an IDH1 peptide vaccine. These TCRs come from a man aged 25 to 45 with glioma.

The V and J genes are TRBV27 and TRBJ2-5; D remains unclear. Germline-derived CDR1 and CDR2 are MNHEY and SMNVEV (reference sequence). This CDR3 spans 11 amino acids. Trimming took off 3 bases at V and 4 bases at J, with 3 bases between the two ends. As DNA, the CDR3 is TGTGCCAGCAGTTTTCGAGAGACCCAGTACTTC. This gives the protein CASSFRETQYF.

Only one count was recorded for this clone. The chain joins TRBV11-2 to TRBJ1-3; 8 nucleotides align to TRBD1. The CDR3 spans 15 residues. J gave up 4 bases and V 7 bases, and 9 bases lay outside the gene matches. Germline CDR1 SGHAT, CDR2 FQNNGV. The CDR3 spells CASTRDRTLGNTIYF. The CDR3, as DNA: TGTGCCAGCACCCGGGACAGGACCCTCGGAAACACCATATATTTT.

The DNA for the CDR3 is TGTGCCACCAGTGAGGAGGCTGGGGCCAACGTCCTGACTTTC. Translating gives CATSEEAGANVLTF. The chain couples TRBV15 to TRBJ2-6, with D possibly being TRBD2 (5 bases). Trimming removed 6 bases at V and 2 bases at J, with 8 bases between. Germline lookup yields CDR1 LNHNV and CDR2 YYDKDF (reference sequence). This CDR3 is 14 amino acids long.

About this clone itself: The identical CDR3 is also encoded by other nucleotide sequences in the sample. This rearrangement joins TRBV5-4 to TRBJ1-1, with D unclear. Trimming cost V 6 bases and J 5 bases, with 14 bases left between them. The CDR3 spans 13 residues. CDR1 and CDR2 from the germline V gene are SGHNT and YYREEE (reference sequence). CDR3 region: CASTLDDSTEAFF. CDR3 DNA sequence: TGTGCCAGCACCCTGGATGATTCGACTGAAGCTTTCTTT.

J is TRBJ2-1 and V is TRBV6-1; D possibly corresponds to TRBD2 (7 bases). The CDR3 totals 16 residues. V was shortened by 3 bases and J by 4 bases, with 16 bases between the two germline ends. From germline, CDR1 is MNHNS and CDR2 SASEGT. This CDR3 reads CASSEGGGEPYNEQFF. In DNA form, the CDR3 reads TGTGCCAGCAGTGAGGGGGGGGGCGAACCGTACAATGAGCAGTTCTTC.

The CDR3 DNA reads TGTGCCAGCAGTCGGCAGGTCACCTACGAGCAGTACTTC. It translates to CASSRQVTYEQYF. V gene TRBV6-5 combines with J gene TRBJ2-7; no reliable D call. Germline V CDR1 and CDR2: MNHEY, SVGAGI. Trimming took 5 bases from V and 2 from J, leaving 10 bases between them. This CDR3 has 13 amino acids.

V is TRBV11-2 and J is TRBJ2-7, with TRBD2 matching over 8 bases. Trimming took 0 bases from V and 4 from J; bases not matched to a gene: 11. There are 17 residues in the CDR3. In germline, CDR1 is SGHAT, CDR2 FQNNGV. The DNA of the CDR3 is TGTGCCAGCAGCTTAGACTCGGGTAGCGGGGCCGTTTACGAGCAGTACTTC. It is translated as CASSLDSGSGAVYEQYF.

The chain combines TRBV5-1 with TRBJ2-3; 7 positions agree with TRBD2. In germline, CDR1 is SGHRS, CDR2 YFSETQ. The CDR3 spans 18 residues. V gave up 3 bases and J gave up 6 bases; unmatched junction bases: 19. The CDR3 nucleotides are TGCGCCAGCAGCTGGTCCCTTAGGGGAGCGGGGTACGTGGATACGCAGTATTTT. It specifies CASSWSLRGAGYVDTQYF.

The CDR3 here is CASSIDTGTASGNTIYF. In DNA, the CDR3 is TGTGCCAGTAGTATAGATACCGGGACAGCCTCTGGAAACACCATATATTTT. The gene calls are TRBV19 and TRBJ1-3, with 7 bases aligning to TRBD1. The trim removed 0 bases at V and 0 bases at J, leaving 5 bases unmatched. The CDR3 is made up of 17 amino acids. Germline CDR1 reads LNHDA; CDR2 reads SQIVND (reference sequence).